Following are 7 T cell receptor beta chains from one sample sequenced in a study of T cell responses to AZD1222 COVID-19 vaccine. This table comes from immunoSEQ multiplex PCR, and its TCRdb copy is limited to in-frame clones, with some not included. The data hold around 120,000 clones, with roughly 91% observed a single time. The sequences come from peripheral blood, collected 28 days after the second AZD1222 dose. Every receptor here comes from an adult who received the AZD1222 COVID-19 vaccine.

The V call is TRBV10-2, the J call TRBJ1-6, with 9 bases fitting TRBD1. Trimming at V came to 6 bases and at J to 12 bases, leaving 6 bases not matched to a gene. Per germline, CDR1 WSHSY and CDR2 SAAADI. The CDR3 is 13 amino acids. As DNA, the CDR3 is TGCGCCAGCAGCAGGGACAGGGTGGAACCCCTCCACTTT. It codes for CASSRDRVEPLHF.

This sequence joins TRBV5-4 and TRBJ1-1; 7 nucleotides agree with TRBD1. V shed 0 bases and J 4 bases; nucleotides not matched to a gene: 9. This CDR3 has 16 residues. CDR1 SGHNT and CDR2 YYREEE come from the germline V gene (reference sequence). CDR3 residues: CASSLDGRGLGTEAFF. CDR3 in DNA: TGTGCCAGCAGCTTGGATGGAAGGGGGCTCGGCACTGAAGCTTTCTTT.

The CDR3 loop reads CASSQSSGSYEQYF. The CDR3 DNA sequence: TGCGCCAGCAGTCAATCATCAGGCTCCTACGAGCAGTACTTC. This chain connects TRBV23-1 to TRBJ2-7; unclear D gene. TRBV23-1 falls under the ORF class, with uncertain function. The CDR3 sequence is 14 residues long. Deletions cut 0 bases from V and 0 bases from J, with 6 bases between.

The chain joins TRBV1 to TRBJ1-1. TRBV1 corresponds to a pseudogene. The CDR3 runs to 16 residues. CDR3 DNA sequence: TGCACCAGCAGCCATCCCCAGCGGGGTGTGGACACTGAAGCTTTCTTT. It encodes CTSSHPQRGVDTEAFF.

The V gene is TRBV5-4, the J gene TRBJ1-2, with a possible D match to TRBD1 (6 bases). V gave up 4 bases and J gave up 7 bases, with 17 bases separating them. The CDR3 extends over 14 amino acids. From germline, CDR1 is SGHNT and CDR2 YYREEE (reference sequence). CDR3 nucleotides: TGTGCCAGCAGCACTGAACAGGGTTCGGGTGGCTACACCTTC. This sequence encodes CASSTEQGSGGYTF.

In its sample, this clone was seen once. The genes are TRBV4-3 and TRBJ1-2, with 10 bases fitting TRBD1. In germline, CDR1 is LGHNA, CDR2 YSLEER. V shed 1 base and J 8 bases; nucleotides not matched to a gene: 16. The CDR3 runs to 18 residues. The CDR3 spells CASSQVSASSTGGVGYTF. CDR3 DNA sequence: TGCGCCAGCAGCCAAGTTTCGGCATCTTCGACAGGGGGCGTCGGCTACACCTTC.

The chain couples TRBV11-2 to TRBJ2-1, with 15 positions matching TRBD2. V shed 5 bases and J 11 bases; nucleotides not matched to a gene: 7. Per the germline V gene, CDR1 is SGHAT and CDR2 is FQNNGV. The CDR3 runs 15 residues. The CDR3 DNA reads TGTGCCAGCAGCCGACCGGGACTAGCGGGGGGTCAGCAGTTCTTC. Translating it yields CASSRPGLAGGQQFF.